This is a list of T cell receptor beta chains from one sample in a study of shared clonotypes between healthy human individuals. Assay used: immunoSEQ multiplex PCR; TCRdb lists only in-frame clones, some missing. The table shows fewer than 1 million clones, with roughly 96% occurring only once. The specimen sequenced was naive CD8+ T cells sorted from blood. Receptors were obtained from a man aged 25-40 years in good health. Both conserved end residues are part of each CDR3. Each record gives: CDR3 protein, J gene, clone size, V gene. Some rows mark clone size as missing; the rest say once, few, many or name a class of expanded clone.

cdr3_aa: CASRDANTGELFF; j_call: TRBJ2-2; clone_size: -; v_call: TRBV2
cdr3_aa: CASSGRGGGTEAFF; j_call: TRBJ1-1; clone_size: -; v_call: TRBV25-1
cdr3_aa: CASSLRATETQYF; j_call: TRBJ2-5; clone_size: -; v_call: TRBV11-2
cdr3_aa: CASSLGQGASPYEQYF; j_call: TRBJ2-7; clone_size: -; v_call: TRBV7-6
cdr3_aa: CSVEVSGDTQYF; j_call: TRBJ2-3; clone_size: -; v_call: TRBV29-1
cdr3_aa: CASSQDRVLAERAETQYF; j_call: TRBJ2-5; clone_size: -; v_call: TRBV4-2
cdr3_aa: CASSTLLGTANYGYTF; j_call: TRBJ1-2; clone_size: -; v_call: TRBV7-9
cdr3_aa: CASSHSPTQGENTEAFF; j_call: TRBJ1-1; clone_size: -; v_call: TRBV5-4
cdr3_aa: CASSLEFRSRYQPQHF; j_call: TRBJ1-5; clone_size: -; v_call: TRBV5-8
cdr3_aa: CASSLGGNTIYF; j_call: TRBJ1-3; clone_size: -; v_call: TRBV7-9
cdr3_aa: CASSKGSGTGISYEQYF; j_call: TRBJ2-7; clone_size: -; v_call: TRBV21-1
cdr3_aa: CSVPPRRGGNYGYTF; j_call: TRBJ1-2; clone_size: -; v_call: TRBV29-1
cdr3_aa: CASSQDSGAPTDTQYF; j_call: TRBJ2-3; clone_size: -; v_call: TRBV4-1
cdr3_aa: CASSPRDTSTDTQYF; j_call: TRBJ2-3; clone_size: -; v_call: TRBV18
cdr3_aa: CASSSGTGVYEQYF; j_call: TRBJ2-7; clone_size: -; v_call: TRBV5-8
cdr3_aa: CASSDGAAYEQYF; j_call: TRBJ2-7; clone_size: -; v_call: TRBV25-1
cdr3_aa: CASSWGTTSTDTQYF; j_call: TRBJ2-3; clone_size: -; v_call: TRBV7-6
cdr3_aa: CASSVREWGDNEQFF; j_call: TRBJ2-1; clone_size: -; v_call: TRBV6-1
cdr3_aa: CASSGQAYEQYF; j_call: TRBJ2-7; clone_size: -; v_call: TRBV11-2
cdr3_aa: CASSPQLTDFTETQYF; j_call: TRBJ2-5; clone_size: once; v_call: TRBV18
cdr3_aa: CASSRGNTGELFF; j_call: TRBJ2-2; clone_size: -; v_call: TRBV9
cdr3_aa: CASSETSGEYNEQFF; j_call: TRBJ2-1; clone_size: -; v_call: TRBV9
cdr3_aa: CASSSDRRPQETQYF; j_call: TRBJ2-5; clone_size: -; v_call: TRBV5-5
cdr3_aa: CASSLRLAGAYEQYF; j_call: TRBJ2-7; clone_size: -; v_call: TRBV7-2
cdr3_aa: CAWSRTGNNEQYF; j_call: TRBJ2-7; clone_size: -; v_call: TRBV30
cdr3_aa: CASSHPYRDESHEQYF; j_call: TRBJ2-7; clone_size: -; v_call: TRBV4-1
cdr3_aa: CASSPRDIQETQYF; j_call: TRBJ2-5; clone_size: -; v_call: TRBV5-5
cdr3_aa: CASSQALDYEQYF; j_call: TRBJ2-7; clone_size: -; v_call: TRBV11-2
cdr3_aa: CASSPWTGDGYTF; j_call: TRBJ1-2; clone_size: -; v_call: TRBV7-9
cdr3_aa: CASSQDGPQAPASSYNEQFF; j_call: TRBJ2-1; clone_size: -; v_call: TRBV4-3
cdr3_aa: CASSPKPSGSGDTQYF; j_call: TRBJ2-3; clone_size: -; v_call: TRBV4-1
cdr3_aa: CSVTSGKPLRYNEQFF; j_call: TRBJ2-1; clone_size: -; v_call: TRBV29-1
cdr3_aa: CASSIVWTSGRSYNEQFF; j_call: TRBJ2-1; clone_size: -; v_call: TRBV19